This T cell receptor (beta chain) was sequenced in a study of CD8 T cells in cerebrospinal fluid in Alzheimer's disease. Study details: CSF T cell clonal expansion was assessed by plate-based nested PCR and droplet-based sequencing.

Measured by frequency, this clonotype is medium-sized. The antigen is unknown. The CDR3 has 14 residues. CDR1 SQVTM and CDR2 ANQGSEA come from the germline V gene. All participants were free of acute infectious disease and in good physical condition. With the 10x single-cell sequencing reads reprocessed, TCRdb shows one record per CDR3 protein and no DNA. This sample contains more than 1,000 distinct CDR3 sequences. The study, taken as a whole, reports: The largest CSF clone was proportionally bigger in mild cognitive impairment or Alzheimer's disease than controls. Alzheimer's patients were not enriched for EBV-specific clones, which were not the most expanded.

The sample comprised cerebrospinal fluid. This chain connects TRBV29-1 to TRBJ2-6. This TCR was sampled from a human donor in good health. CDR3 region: CSVEVGTGANVLTF. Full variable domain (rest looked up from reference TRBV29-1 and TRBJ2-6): SAVISQKPSRDICQRGTSLTIQCQVDSQVTMMFWYRQQPGQSLTLIATANQGSEATYESGFVIDKFPISRPNLTFSTLTVSNMSPEDSSIYLCSVEVGTGANVLTFGAGSRLTVL.